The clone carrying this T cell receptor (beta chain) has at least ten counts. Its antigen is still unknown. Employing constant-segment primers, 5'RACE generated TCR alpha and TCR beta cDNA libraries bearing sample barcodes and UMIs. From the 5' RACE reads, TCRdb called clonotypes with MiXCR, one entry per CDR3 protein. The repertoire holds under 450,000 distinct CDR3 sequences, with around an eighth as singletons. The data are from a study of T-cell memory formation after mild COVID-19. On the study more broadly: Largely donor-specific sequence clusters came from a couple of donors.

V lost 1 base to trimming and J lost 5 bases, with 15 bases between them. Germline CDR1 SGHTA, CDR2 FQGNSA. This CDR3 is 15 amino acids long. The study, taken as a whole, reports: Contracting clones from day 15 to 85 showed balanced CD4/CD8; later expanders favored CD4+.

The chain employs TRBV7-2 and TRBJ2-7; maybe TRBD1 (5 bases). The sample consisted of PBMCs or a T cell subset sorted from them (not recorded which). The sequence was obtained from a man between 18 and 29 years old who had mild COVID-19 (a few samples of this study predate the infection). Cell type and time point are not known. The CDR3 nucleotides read TGTGCCAGCAGCTTAGTCTACTCAGGGAATAACGAGCAGTACTTC. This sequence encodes CASSLVYSGNNEQYF.